This record looks at one TCR beta chain sequence and its context. Its antigen is still unknown. No much larger clone exists at a distance of one base, and base qualities are not known. This record comes from a study of blood T cell repertoires in COVID-19 (TCRdb year 2020). Background on the whole study: Samples from collaborators originated in the United States, Italy and Spain and spanned both the acute and convalescent phases of COVID-19. The prospective study material was composed of cDNA or gDNA derived from T cells, B-cell-depleted T cells, or PBMCs. Deeply sampled blood TCRbeta repertoires from subjects exposed to, actively infected with, or recovered from COVID-19 were included in the dataset. The repertoires were released in a freely available public database intended as a resource for research on the immune response to SARS-CoV-2. Samples came from the ongoing ImmuneRACE study (first 160 participants) plus 1,254 subjects from 6 global collaborators. The sample metadata nearly always contained a de-identified subject ID, COVID-19 status, age in years and sex. Where HLA class I and class II types were available, the types were taken from metadata supplied by the sample provider, not from assay-based typing.

The germline V gene provides CDR1 KGHSH and CDR2 LQKENI. Deletion took 2 bases off V and 9 bases off J, with a span of 17 bases between the germline ends. The CDR3, from cysteine to phenylalanine, totals 15 residues. The CDR3 DNA has 45 bases and is translated from base 1. Participants in the prospective study were aged roughly 18 to 89 years, lived in over 20 United States geographic areas, and enrolled through a virtual design. Cohort assignment in the prospective study relied on participant-reported clinical history from a screening survey and a study questionnaire. A participant counted as exposed if, within 2 weeks of entering the study, that participant had been in contact with someone who had a PCR-confirmed or clinician-diagnosed COVID-19 case. Mobile phlebotomists in the prospective study collected whole blood, serum and a nasopharyngeal or oropharyngeal swab from every participant. Participants in the prospective study had the option to provide additional blood draws and questionnaires over a roughly 2-month period. Before DNA extraction, prospective study blood samples were shipped either frozen or at room temperature.

TCRbeta CDR3 regions were amplified from genomic DNA by means of the immunoSEQ Assay, a bias-controlled multiplex PCR. Processing in the source paper ran as follows. Nucleated cell counts per sample were estimated from amplification of reference gene primers within the assay. Sequence reads were collapsed and filtered to measure the absolute abundance of every unique TCRbeta CDR3 rearrangement. Productive Simpson clonality was computed per sample as the square root of Simpson's diversity index over productive rearrangements. The table comes from immuneACCESS by way of TCRdb, which keeps in-frame sequences with V and J called. Part of the clones is missing from these tables; in studies checked, under half for an unresolved V gene and the rest for unknown reasons. D and trimming come from the DNA, and the V and J calls and clone size come from that table. This sample comprises almost 350,000 clones, roughly 90% of them detected only once. Jointly, the top ten make up just over 1% of the sample.

Beyond this particular receptor, the publication reports: How much clinical and demographic metadata was included differed by source and by participant, and the metadata was provided uncurated.

The chain joins TRBV18 to TRBJ2-1; possibly the D gene is TRBD2, per 7 matching bases. This TCR came from a woman aged 25 to 45 who had been exposed to COVID-19. The sample consisted of PBMCs or T cells enriched from blood (not recorded which). The CDR3 region has the sequence CASSPGGRGGGEQFF. The base sequence is TGTGCCAGCTCACCAGGAGGTCGGGGAGGGGGTGAGCAGTTCTTC.